A selection of T cell receptor beta chains follows, all from one sample in a study of patients and donors after allogeneic stem cell transplantation. TCRdb itself ran the RT-PCR reads through MiXCR, one entry per CDR3 protein. The profile shows some 230,000 distinct CDR3 sequences, about 14% of them singletons. Sequenced sample: blood, either unsorted or a sorted T cell fraction (not recorded which). The receptors derive from a human donor who was either an allogeneic HSCT recipient or a stem cell or donor lymphocyte infusion donor (not recorded which). It is not recorded whose cells these are; they may come from a transplant donor. CDR3s include the opening cysteine and the closing phenylalanine or tryptophan. A D gene is named only where the DNA matches it firmly. Clone size, where shown, is once, few, many, or a class for clones that have expanded.

>-|TRBV5-6|few|TRBJ1-1
TGTGCCAGCAGCTTGCCAGGGGAGTATGGTGAAGCTTTCTTT
CASSLPGEYGEAFF
>-|TRBV6-2/TRBV6-3|-|TRBJ2-5
TGTGCCAGCAGTTACGGTGGCAGGGAGGAGACCCAGTACTTC
CASSYGGREETQYF
>TRBD2|TRBV9|-|TRBJ2-1
TGTGCCAGCAGCGCCCCCGGGACTAGCGGGGGGGCTGAGCAGTTCTTC
CASSAPGTSGGAEQFF
>-|TRBV5-1|many|TRBJ1-1
TGCGCCAGCGGGGTTGGGGGGGCCCGGAACACTGAAGCTTTCTTT
CASGVGGARNTEAFF
>-|TRBV7-8|-|TRBJ2-1
TGTGCCAGCAGCTCCAGGAGAGTCTATGAGCAGTTCTTC
CASSSRRVYEQFF
>-|TRBV7-9|-|TRBJ1-1
TGTGCCAGCAGATCCGACCAGGGCTCTTGGGGTGAAGCTTTCTTT
CASRSDQGSWGEAFF
>-|TRBV6-2/TRBV6-3|few|TRBJ1-1
TGTGCCAGCAGTTGGAACCAGGGGACTGAAGCTTTCTTT
CASSWNQGTEAFF
>TRBD2|TRBV4-1|few|TRBJ2-1
TGCGCCAGCAGCCAAGAAACTAGCGGAAGGTACAATGAGCAGTTCTTC
CASSQETSGRYNEQFF
>TRBD1|TRBV6-4|-|TRBJ1-1
TGTGCCAGCAGTAAGACAGGGGACACCACTGAAGCTTTCTTT
CASSKTGDTTEAFF
>TRBD1|TRBV2|many|TRBJ1-1
TGTGCCAGCAGTCCCCGCAGGGGGTATGAAGCTTTCTTT
CASSPRRGYEAFF
>TRBD2|TRBV5-5|-|TRBJ2-7
TGTGCCAGCAGCCCGGCGGGACTAGCGGGAGTCGAGCAGTACTTC
CASSPAGLAGVEQYF
>-|TRBV6-1|few|TRBJ1-2
TGTGCCATCCGGGAGGGGCCCCTTGAGGGCTACACCTTC
CAIREGPLEGYTF
>TRBD1|TRBV9|-|TRBJ2-2
TGTGCCAGCAGCGTAGCACAGGGGGTCACCGGGGAGCTGTTTTTT
CASSVAQGVTGELFF
>-|TRBV6-4|few|TRBJ2-1
TGTGCCAGCAGTGACTCGGGGCGGAGCAATGAGCAGTTCTTC
CASSDSGRSNEQFF
>-|TRBV20-1|-|TRBJ2-3
TGCAGTGCTAGGTTACTCTCCCTGGCGGATACGCAGTATTTT
CSARLLSLADTQYF
>-|TRBV12-3/TRBV12-4|-|TRBJ1-5
TGTGCCAGCAGTCAAGACACCGTTTATCAGCCCCAGCATTTT
CASSQDTVYQPQHF
>-|TRBV6-1|few|TRBJ2-7
TGTGCCAGCAAGGAATCCGGGGGCACCTACGAGCAGTACTTC
CASKESGGTYEQYF
>-|TRBV4-1|medium-sized|TRBJ2-7
TGCGCCAGCAGCCATGGGGGCTACGAGCAGTACTTC
CASSHGGYEQYF
>TRBD2|TRBV27|-|TRBJ2-3
TGTGCCAGCAGTTTACTAGCGGCTCCCACAGATACGCAGTATTTT
CASSLLAAPTDTQYF
>TRBD1|TRBV29-1|medium-sized|TRBJ1-2
TGCAGCGTCCACCCCGGGACAGGGTATGGCTACACCTTC
CSVHPGTGYGYTF
>-|TRBV11-3|-|TRBJ2-3
TGTGCCAGCAGCGTCCAGGGAAAAGGCACAGATACGCAGTATTTT
CASSVQGKGTDTQYF
>-|TRBV11-3|few|TRBJ1-1
TGTGCCAGCAGCTCCCAAGGAGATAACACTGAAGCTTTCTTT
CASSSQGDNTEAFF
>-|TRBV30|-|TRBJ1-2
TGTGCCTGGAGTAACGGACGTAAGGGCTACACCTTC
CAWSNGRKGYTF
>-|TRBV11-3|once|TRBJ2-3
TGTGCCAGCAAACCTGGGGGGGCGGGCACAGATACGCAGTATTTT
CASKPGGAGTDTQYF
>TRBD2|TRBV30|-|TRBJ2-7
TGTGCCTGGTTTAGCGGGGGGGCCGGCGAGCAGTACTTC
CAWFSGGAGEQYF
>-|TRBV28|few|TRBJ2-4
TGTGCCAGCAGCCCGGCAGGAGTCGGCAAAAACATTCAGTACTTC
CASSPAGVGKNIQYF
>TRBD2|TRBV18|few|TRBJ2-5
TGTGCCAGCTCACCCAGTCTAGCGGGGGGCCAAGAGACCCAGTACTTC
CASSPSLAGGQETQYF
>-|TRBV7-7|-|TRBJ1-2
TGTGCTACTATGTTGGGTAGGGGGAACTATGGCTACACCTTC
CATMLGRGNYGYTF
>-|TRBV11-2|once|TRBJ2-3
TGTGCCAGCAGCTTAGGGGGGGCGGTGGGGTCCCAGTATTTT
CASSLGGAVGSQYF
>-|TRBV28|few|TRBJ2-5
TGTGCCAGCAGTTTGCGGGACTTTCAAGAGACCCAGTACTTC
CASSLRDFQETQYF
>-|TRBV27|-|TRBJ1-3
TGTGCCAGTTTTCGTGAACCGGGCCCCACACGGAACACCATATATTTT
CASFREPGPTRNTIYF
>TRBD2|TRBV9|-|TRBJ2-1
TGTGCCAGCAGCCCCCGGATAGCGGGTTACAATGAGCAGTTCTTC
CASSPRIAGYNEQFF
>-|TRBV5-1|many|TRBJ2-7
TGCGCCAGCAGGGAGTTGGGCGAGCAGTACTTC
CASRELGEQYF
>-|TRBV30|few|TRBJ2-2
TGTGCCTGGAGTGACGCAGGGTACGGGGAGCTGTTTTTT
CAWSDAGYGELFF
>TRBD1|TRBV12-3/TRBV12-4|-|TRBJ1-2
TGTGCCAGCAGTTTAGTTGGTTCGTGGGGACAGGAGTACTATGGCTACACCTTC
CASSLVGSWGQEYYGYTF
>-|TRBV6-1|-|TRBJ1-4
TGTGCCAGCAGCCCATCGGGGGAGAGGGAAAAACTGTTTTTT
CASSPSGEREKLFF
>-|TRBV11-2|many|TRBJ2-2
TGTGCCAGCAGCCCAGGCGGGGAGCTGTTTTTT
CASSPGGELFF
>-|TRBV3-1|-|TRBJ2-7
TGTGCCAGCAGCTCCATGGGCTACGAGCAGTACTTC
CASSSMGYEQYF
>TRBD1|TRBV7-8|many|TRBJ2-7
TGTGCCAGCAGCTTAATACATACAGGGGCCTACGAGCAGTACTTC
CASSLIHTGAYEQYF
>-|TRBV6-1|-|TRBJ2-7
TGTGCCAGCAGCTCCGACGGCAGAAACTACGAGCAGTACTTC
CASSSDGRNYEQYF
>TRBD1|TRBV6-1|many|TRBJ1-2
TGTGCCAGCAGTAGTTTGTACGGGACAGACTATGGCTACACCTTC
CASSSLYGTDYGYTF
>-|TRBV18|-|TRBJ2-5
TGTGCCAGCTCAGCGACTGACCTGGGTGTTGTCGAGACCCAGTACTTC
CASSATDLGVVETQYF
>-|TRBV24-1|many|TRBJ2-1
TGTGCCACCAGTGACCCCGTTGCGGGGGCTTACAATGAGCAGTTCTTC
CATSDPVAGAYNEQFF
>TRBD1|TRBV5-4|once|TRBJ2-5
TGTGCCAGCAGCTCGCCGACAGGGGGCTTGGAGACCCAGTACTTC
CASSSPTGGLETQYF
>-|TRBV2|-|TRBJ2-3
TGTGCCAGCAACCCCGGACAAGGGCGGGATACGCAGTATTTT
CASNPGQGRDTQYF
>-|TRBV4-1|few|TRBJ1-1
TGCGCCAGCAGCCAAGTGCCAGCGAACACTGAAGCTTTCTTT
CASSQVPANTEAFF
>-|TRBV27|-|TRBJ2-7
TGTGCCAGCAGCCAGACGGGAGCTGGGGAGCAGTACTTC
CASSQTGAGEQYF
>TRBD2|TRBV12-3/TRBV12-4|many|TRBJ2-2
TGTGCCACCAGGACTAGCGGGGTGGCGAACACCGGGGAGCTGTTTTTT
CATRTSGVANTGELFF
>-|TRBV11-2|-|TRBJ2-1
TGTGCCAGCAGCCGATCAAGAGCGGCGGAGGAGCAGTTCTTC
CASSRSRAAEEQFF
>TRBD1|TRBV9|-|TRBJ2-2
TGTGCCAGCAGCGCAACCGGGGGACAGGCATTTACCGGGGAGCTGTTTTTT
CASSATGGQAFTGELFF
>TRBD2|TRBV18|-|TRBJ2-2
TGTGCCAGCTCGACCACACGGCGGGGGGCCTTATTGAACACCGGGGAGCTGTTTTTT
CASSTTRRGALLNTGELFF
>TRBD1|TRBV7-2|few|TRBJ1-2
TGTGCCAAACCTCGGGACAGACACTATGGCTACACCTTC
CAKPRDRHYGYTF
>-|TRBV5-1|many|TRBJ2-2
TGCGCCAGCAGCTCAACGGGACTTCTCGACTCGAACACCGGGGAGCTGTTTTTT
CASSSTGLLDSNTGELFF
>-|TRBV29-1|few|TRBJ1-2
TGCAGCGTTGAGGGTTGGGTATACGGGGATGGCTACACCTTC
CSVEGWVYGDGYTF
>TRBD1|TRBV5-6|-|TRBJ1-6
TGTGCCAGCAGCAGGGACAGGGGTCGATCACCCCTCCACTTT
CASSRDRGRSPLHF
>-|TRBV18|few|TRBJ2-4
TGTGCCAGCTCACCACCGGTCGGGGTAGCCAAAAACATTCAGTACTTC
CASSPPVGVAKNIQYF
>TRBD2|TRBV7-2|few|TRBJ2-1
TGTGCCAGCAGCTCACCTACTAGCGGAAGGGCACAGTTCTTC
CASSSPTSGRAQFF
>-|TRBV5-6|-|TRBJ1-5
TGTGCCAGCAGCCCGTTCAATCAGCCCCAGCATTTT
CASSPFNQPQHF
>TRBD1|TRBV4-3|many|TRBJ2-1
TGCGCCAGCAGCCATAGGACAGGGATTGAGCAGTTCTTC
CASSHRTGIEQFF
>TRBD1|TRBV5-1|few|TRBJ2-1
TGCGCCAGCAGCGTAACAGGGGACTACAATGAGCAGTTCTTC
CASSVTGDYNEQFF